This T cell receptor (beta chain) was recovered during a study of cytomegalovirus exposure and HLA in healthy donors. V was shortened by 2 bases and J by 11 bases, with 9 bases between the two germline ends. Germline CDR1 and CDR2: SQVTM and ANQGSEA. CDR3 length equals 10 residues. Researchers ran the PCR with 60 Vbeta and 13 Jbeta primers. The method was immunoSEQ multiplex PCR; TCRdb's version includes in-frame clones alone and lacks a portion of them. The sample lists some 150,000 clones, roughly 76% occurring once. This sequence joins TRBV29-1 and TRBJ1-1; D is ambiguous. Sequencing was carried out using PBMCs. The receptor comes from a young woman in good health and CMV-seronegative. The CDR3 region is CSVERREAFF. CDR3 nucleotide sequence: TGCAGCGTTGAAAGGAGAGAGGCTTTCTTT. Supplemented by reference TRBV29-1 and TRBJ1-1, the full variable domain reads SAVISQKPSRDICQRGTSLTIQCQVDSQVTMMFWYRQQPGQSLTLIATANQGSEATYESGFVIDKFPISRPNLTFSTLTVSNMSPEDSSIYLCSVERREAFFGQGTRLTVV.